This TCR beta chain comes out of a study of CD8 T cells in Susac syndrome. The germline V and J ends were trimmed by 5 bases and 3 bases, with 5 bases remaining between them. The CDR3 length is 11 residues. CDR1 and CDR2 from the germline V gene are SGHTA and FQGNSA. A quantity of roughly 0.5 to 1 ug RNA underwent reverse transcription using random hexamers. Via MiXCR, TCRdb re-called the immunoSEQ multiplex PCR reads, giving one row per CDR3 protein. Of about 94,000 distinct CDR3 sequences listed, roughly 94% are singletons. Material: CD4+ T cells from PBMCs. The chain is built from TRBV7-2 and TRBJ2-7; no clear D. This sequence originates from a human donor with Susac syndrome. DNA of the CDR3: TGTGCCAGCAGCGAGGTCTACGAGCAGTACTTC. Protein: CASSEVYEQYF.